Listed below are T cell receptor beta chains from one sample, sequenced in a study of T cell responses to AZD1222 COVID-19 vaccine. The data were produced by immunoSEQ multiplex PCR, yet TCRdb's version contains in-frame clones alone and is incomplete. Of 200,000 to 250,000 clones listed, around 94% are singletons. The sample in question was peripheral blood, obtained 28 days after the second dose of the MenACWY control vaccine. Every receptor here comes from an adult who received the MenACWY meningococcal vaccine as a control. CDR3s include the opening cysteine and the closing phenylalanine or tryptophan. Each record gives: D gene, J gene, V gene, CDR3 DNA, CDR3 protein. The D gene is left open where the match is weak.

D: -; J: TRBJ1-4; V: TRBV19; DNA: TGTGCCAGTAGCCGTCGGACCTACACAACTAATGAAAAACTGTTTTTT; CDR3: CASSRRTYTTNEKLFF
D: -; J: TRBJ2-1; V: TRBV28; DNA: TGTGCCAGCAGTTCATCGGACTCCACGGTCAATGAGCAGTTCTTC; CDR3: CASSSSDSTVNEQFF
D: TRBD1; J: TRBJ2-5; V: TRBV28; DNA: TGTGCCAGCAGTTTTCTCCCAGGGGGCGTAGAGGCCCAACAAGAGACCCAGTACTTC; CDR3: CASSFLPGGVEAQQETQYF
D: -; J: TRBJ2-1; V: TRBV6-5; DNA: TGTGCCAGCAGTCCTAATAGATCCCCGCAGTTCTTC; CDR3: CASSPNRSPQFF
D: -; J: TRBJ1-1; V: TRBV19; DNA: TGTGCCAGTAGTATCGCACAGCAAAACACTGAAGCTTTCTTT; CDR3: CASSIAQQNTEAFF
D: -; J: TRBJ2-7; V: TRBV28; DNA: TGTGCCAGCAGTCGGCAGGGGACCTCCTACGAGCAGTACTTC; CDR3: CASSRQGTSYEQYF
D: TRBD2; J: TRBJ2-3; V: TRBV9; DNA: TGTGCCAGCAGCGTAGGGGGAGGGACTAGCACAGATACGCAGTATTTT; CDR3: CASSVGGGTSTDTQYF
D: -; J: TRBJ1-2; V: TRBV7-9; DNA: TGTGCCAGCAGCTCCCCTGGGCCAGCTAACTATGGCTACACCTTC; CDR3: CASSSPGPANYGYTF
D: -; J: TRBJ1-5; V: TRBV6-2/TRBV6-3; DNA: TGTGCCAGCAGTTTAAGGGCACCCGGCACGACCCAGCATTTT; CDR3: CASSLRAPGTTQHF
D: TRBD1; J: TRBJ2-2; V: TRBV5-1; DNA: TGCGCCAGCAGCTTCATGGACAGGGGGAACACCGGGGAGCTGTTTTTT; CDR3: CASSFMDRGNTGELFF